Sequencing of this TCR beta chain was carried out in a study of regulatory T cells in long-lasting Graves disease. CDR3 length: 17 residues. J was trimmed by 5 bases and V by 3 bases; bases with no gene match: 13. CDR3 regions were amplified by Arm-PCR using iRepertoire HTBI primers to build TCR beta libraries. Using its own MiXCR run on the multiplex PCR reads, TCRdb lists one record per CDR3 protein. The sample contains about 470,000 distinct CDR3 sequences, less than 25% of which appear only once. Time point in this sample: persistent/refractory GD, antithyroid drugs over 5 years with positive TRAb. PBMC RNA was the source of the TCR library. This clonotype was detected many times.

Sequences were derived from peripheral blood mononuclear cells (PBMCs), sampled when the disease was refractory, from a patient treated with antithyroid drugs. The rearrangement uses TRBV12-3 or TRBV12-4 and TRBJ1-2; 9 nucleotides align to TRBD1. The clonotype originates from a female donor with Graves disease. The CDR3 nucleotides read TGTGCCAGCAGTTTCTCGATGGGACAGGGTTCAAAATATGGCTACACCTTC. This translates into CASSFSMGQGSKYGYTF.